The 4 T cell receptor beta chains presented below share a single source sample, sequenced in a study of CD8+ T cells in alopecia areata. Treatment: oral pan-JAK inhibitor, 5-10 mg twice daily. Sequencing relied on a cDNA template that was reverse transcribed from extracted RNA. The protocol was immunoSEQ multiplex PCR, while the TCRdb copy is restricted to in-frame clones and leaves out a portion. The sample carries approximately 210,000 clones, just over 65% recorded once. Sequences were derived from CD4+ T cells sorted from blood, sampled around week 46, from a patient treated with tofacitinib. Every receptor here comes from a human donor with alopecia areata.

CDR3 sequence reads: CASSQDVSSYEQYF. The CDR3 DNA follows: TGCGCCAGCAGCCAAGACGTTAGCTCCTACGAGCAGTACTTC. The chain has TRBV4-3 and TRBJ2-7; the D is unclear. Germline V lookup: CDR1 LGHNA, CDR2 YSLEER. This CDR3 contains 14 residues. The V end was cut by 0 bases, the J end by 0 bases, with 6 bases between.

This clone appeared once. The gene calls are TRBV7-2 and TRBJ2-3, with a weak D call TRBD2 (6 bases). Trimming cost V 2 bases and J 6 bases, with 24 bases left between them. Germline assignment: CDR1 SGHTA and CDR2 FQGNSA. This CDR3 spans 18 amino acids. This CDR3 reads CASSLPAGAGTAHDTQYF. The CDR3 bases are TGTGCCAGCAGCTTACCGGCCGGAGCCGGGACTGCTCACGATACGCAGTATTTT. Full variable domain (outside the CDR3, taken from reference TRBV7-2 and TRBJ2-3): GAGVSQSPSNKVTEKGKDVELRCDPISGHTALYWYRQSLGQGLEFLIYFQGNSAPDKSGLPSDRFSAERTGGSVSTLTIQRTQQEDSAVYLCASSLPAGAGTAHDTQYFGPGTRLTVL.

This chain connects TRBV25-1 to TRBJ2-5; 9 bases are a match to TRBD2. V lost 1 base and J lost 2; bases outside the gene matches: 5. There are 16 residues in the CDR3. Germline V CDR1 and CDR2: MGHDK, SYGVNS. The CDR3 nucleotides are TGTGCCAGCAGTGAATTTAGCGGGGGAGGGCAAGAGACCCAGTACTTC. This encodes CASSEFSGGGQETQYF.

The chain is built from TRBV29-1 and TRBJ2-3, with D perhaps matching TRBD1 or TRBD2 (6 bases each). V lost 4 bases to trimming and J lost 1 base, with 12 bases between them. The CDR3 is 14 residues long. Germline V gene data show CDR1 as SQVTM and CDR2 as ANQGSEA. CDR3 in amino acids: CSVGGGLGTDTQYF. Here the CDR3 DNA reads TGCAGCGTTGGAGGGGGGCTTGGCACAGATACGCAGTATTTT.